This T cell receptor (beta chain) was identified in a study of T-cell reconstitution after alpha-beta-depleted transplantation in children. The study's findings and limits: Surviving recipient T cells and thymic progenitors underlay high day-60 TCRbeta diversity in some patients. Among T cells one year after transplant, newly produced cells accounted for most counts and diversity. Reports say that about two months after transplant, the alpha-beta T cells came out of several hundred graft clones that had expanded.

As it was prepared, the TCRbeta library received unique molecular identifiers. MiXCR, applied by TCRdb to the PCR reads, yields one record per CDR3 protein. The sample has around 580,000 distinct CDR3 sequences, 25% to 30% seen once. Germline V gene data show CDR1 as SGHRS and CDR2 as YFSETQ. There are 12 residues in the CDR3. J lost 12 bases, V lost 3 bases, and 8 bases had no gene match. With respect to this clonotype: Its antigen is as yet unknown.

This specimen consisted of PBMCs, obtained before TCRalphabeta/CD19-depleted stem cell transplant. The chain joins TRBV5-1 to TRBJ2-7; 8 bases are shared with TRBD1. The sequence came from a boy less than two years old with Wiskott-Aldrich syndrome, due to receive a stem cell transplant. The CDR3 coding sequence is TGCGCCAGCAGCTCGGCTAGGGACAGGATGTACTTC. Amino acids: CASSSARDRMYF. Variable domain in full (rest from reference TRBV5-1 and TRBJ2-7): KAGVTQTPRYLIKTRGQQVTLSCSPISGHRSVSWYQQTPGQGLQFLFEYFSETQRNKGNFPGRFSGRQFSNSRSEMNVSTLELGDSALYLCASSSARDRMYFGPGTRLTVT.